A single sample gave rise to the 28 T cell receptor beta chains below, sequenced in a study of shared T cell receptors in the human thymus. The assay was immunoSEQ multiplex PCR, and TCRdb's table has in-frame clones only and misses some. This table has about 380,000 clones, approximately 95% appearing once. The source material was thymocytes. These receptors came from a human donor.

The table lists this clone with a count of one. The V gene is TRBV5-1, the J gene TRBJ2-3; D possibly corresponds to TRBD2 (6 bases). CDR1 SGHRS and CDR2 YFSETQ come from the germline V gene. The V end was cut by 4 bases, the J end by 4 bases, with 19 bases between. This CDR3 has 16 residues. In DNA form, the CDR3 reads TGCGCCAGCAGCATCCCCAGGGACTCTGGGCCAGATACGCAGTATTTT. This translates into CASSIPRDSGPDTQYF.

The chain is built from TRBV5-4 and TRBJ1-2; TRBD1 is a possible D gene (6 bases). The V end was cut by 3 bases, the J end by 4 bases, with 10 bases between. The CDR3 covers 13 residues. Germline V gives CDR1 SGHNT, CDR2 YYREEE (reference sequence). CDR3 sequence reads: CASSSRGSYGYTF. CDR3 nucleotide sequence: TGTGCCAGCAGCTCCAGGGGCAGCTATGGCTACACCTTC.

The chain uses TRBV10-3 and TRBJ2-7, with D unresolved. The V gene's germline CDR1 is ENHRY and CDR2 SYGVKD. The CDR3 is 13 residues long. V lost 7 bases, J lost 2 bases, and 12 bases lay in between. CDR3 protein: CAITTADAYEQYF. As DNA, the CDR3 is TGTGCCATCACCACGGCCGACGCCTACGAGCAGTACTTC.

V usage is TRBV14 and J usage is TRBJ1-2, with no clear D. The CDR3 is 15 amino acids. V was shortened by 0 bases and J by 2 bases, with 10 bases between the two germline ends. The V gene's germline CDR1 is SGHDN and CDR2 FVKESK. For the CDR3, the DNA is TGTGCCAGCAGCCAAGATGAGGAGAGAAACTATGGCTACACCTTC. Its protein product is CASSQDEERNYGYTF.

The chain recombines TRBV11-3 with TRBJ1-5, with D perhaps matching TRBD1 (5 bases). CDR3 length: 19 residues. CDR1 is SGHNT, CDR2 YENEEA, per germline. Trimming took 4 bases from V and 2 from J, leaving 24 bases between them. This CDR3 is CASSCWMGAQGEGNQPQHF. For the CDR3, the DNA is TGTGCCAGCAGCTGTTGGATGGGTGCGCAGGGTGAGGGCAATCAGCCCCAGCATTTT.

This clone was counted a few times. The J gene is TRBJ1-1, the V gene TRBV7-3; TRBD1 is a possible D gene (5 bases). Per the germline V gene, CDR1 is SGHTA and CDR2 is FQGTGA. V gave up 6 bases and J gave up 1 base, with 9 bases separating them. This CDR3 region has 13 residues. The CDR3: CASRVGANTEAFF. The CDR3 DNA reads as TGTGCCAGCAGGGTCGGGGCGAACACTGAAGCTTTCTTT.

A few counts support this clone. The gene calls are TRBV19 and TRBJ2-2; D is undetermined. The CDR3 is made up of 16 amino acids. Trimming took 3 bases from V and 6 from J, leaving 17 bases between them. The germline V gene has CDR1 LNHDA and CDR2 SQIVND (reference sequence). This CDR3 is CASSISASQPPGELFF. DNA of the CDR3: TGTGCCAGTAGTATTTCGGCCAGCCAGCCTCCCGGGGAGCTGTTTTTT.

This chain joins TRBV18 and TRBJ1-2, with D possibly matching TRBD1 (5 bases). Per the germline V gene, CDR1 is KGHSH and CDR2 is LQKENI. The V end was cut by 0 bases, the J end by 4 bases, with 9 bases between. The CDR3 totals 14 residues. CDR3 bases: TGTGCCAGCTCACCACCGGCAGGGTCCTATGGCTACACCTTC. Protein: CASSPPAGSYGYTF.

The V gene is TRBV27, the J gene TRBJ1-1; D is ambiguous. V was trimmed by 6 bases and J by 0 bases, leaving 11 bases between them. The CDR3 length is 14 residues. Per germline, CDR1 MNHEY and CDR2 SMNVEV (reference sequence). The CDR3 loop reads CASRRHDMNTEAFF. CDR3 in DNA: TGTGCCAGCAGGCGACATGACATGAACACTGAAGCTTTCTTT.

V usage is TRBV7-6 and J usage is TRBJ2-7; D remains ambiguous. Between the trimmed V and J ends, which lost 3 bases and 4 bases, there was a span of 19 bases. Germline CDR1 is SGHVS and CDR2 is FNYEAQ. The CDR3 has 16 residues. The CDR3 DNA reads TGTGCCAGCAGCTTTAACGGTAGCCTCAAAATTTACGAGCAGTACTTC. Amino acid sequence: CASSFNGSLKIYEQYF. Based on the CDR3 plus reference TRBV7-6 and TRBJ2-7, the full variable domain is GAGVSQSPRYKVTKRGQDVALRCDPISGHVSLYWYRQALGQGPEFLTYFNYEAQQDKSGLPNDRFSAERPEGSISTLTIQRTEQRDSAMYRCASSFNGSLKIYEQYFGPGTRLTVT.

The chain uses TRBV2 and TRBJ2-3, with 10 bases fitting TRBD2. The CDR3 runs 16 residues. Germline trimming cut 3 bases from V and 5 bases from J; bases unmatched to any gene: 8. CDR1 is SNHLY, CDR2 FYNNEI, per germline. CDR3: CASSERTSGDGDTQYF. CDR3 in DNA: TGTGCCAGCAGTGAGAGGACTAGCGGTGACGGAGATACGCAGTATTTT.

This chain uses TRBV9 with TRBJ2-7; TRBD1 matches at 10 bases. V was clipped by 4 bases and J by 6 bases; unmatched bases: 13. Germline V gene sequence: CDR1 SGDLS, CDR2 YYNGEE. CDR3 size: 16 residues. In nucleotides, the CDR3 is TGTGCCAGCAGCTCAGCCCCACTGGGACAGGGGAGCGAGCAGTACTTC. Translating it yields CASSSAPLGQGSEQYF.

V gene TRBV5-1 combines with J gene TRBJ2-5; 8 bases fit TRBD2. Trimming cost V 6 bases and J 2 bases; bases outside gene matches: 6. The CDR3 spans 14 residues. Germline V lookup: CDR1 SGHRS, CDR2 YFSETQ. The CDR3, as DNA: TGCGCCAGCATCCCGGGACTAGGGCAAGAGACCCAGTACTTC. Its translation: CASIPGLGQETQYF.

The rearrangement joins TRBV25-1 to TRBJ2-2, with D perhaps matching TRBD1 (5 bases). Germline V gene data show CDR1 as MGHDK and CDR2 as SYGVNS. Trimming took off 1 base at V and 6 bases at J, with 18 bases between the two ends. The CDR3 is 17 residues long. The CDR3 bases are TGTGCCAGCAGTGAATCGGGTAACAGGACACGATCCGGGGAGCTGTTTTTT. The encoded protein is CASSESGNRTRSGELFF.

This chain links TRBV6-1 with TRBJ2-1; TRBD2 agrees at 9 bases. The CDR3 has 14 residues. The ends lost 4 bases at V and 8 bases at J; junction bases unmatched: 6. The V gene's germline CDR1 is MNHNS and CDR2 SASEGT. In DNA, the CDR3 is TGTGCCAGCAGTGGACTAGCGGCCTGCGATGAGCAGTTCTTC. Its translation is CASSGLAACDEQFF.

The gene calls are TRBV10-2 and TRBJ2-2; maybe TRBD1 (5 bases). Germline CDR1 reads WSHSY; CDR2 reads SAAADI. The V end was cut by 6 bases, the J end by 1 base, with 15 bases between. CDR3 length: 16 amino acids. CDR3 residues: CASSGSDSMNTGELFF. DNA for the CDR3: TGCGCCAGCAGCGGTTCTGACAGTATGAACACCGGGGAGCTGTTTTTT.

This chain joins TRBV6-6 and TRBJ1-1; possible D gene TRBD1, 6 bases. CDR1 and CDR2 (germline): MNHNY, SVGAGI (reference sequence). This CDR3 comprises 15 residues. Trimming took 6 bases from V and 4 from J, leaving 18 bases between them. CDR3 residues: CASRINQGYGTEAFF. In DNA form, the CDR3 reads TGTGCCAGCAGAATTAATCAGGGGTATGGCACTGAAGCTTTCTTT.

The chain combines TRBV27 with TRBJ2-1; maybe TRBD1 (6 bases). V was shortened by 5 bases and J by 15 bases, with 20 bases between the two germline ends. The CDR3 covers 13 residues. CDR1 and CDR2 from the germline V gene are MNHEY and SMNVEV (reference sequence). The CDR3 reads CASSPDSRDRGFF. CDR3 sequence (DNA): TGTGCCAGCAGTCCGGACAGCCGGGACCGTGGGTTCTTC.

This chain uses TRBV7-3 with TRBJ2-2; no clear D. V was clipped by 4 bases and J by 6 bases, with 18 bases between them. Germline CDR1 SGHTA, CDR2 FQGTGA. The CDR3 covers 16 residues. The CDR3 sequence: CASSSLRAPTPGELFF. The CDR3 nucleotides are TGTGCCAGCAGCTCACTCCGGGCCCCCACCCCCGGGGAGCTGTTTTTT.

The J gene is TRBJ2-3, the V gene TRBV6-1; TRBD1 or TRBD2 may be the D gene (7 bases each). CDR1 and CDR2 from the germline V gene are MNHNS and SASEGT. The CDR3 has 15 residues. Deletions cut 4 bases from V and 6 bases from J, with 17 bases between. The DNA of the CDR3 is TGTGCCAGCAGTGGGCCAGGGGGGGGTGCGGATACGCAGTATTTT. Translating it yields CASSGPGGGADTQYF.

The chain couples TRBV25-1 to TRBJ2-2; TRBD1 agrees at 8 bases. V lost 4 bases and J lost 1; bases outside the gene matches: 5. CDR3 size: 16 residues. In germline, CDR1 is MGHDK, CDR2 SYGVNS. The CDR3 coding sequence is TGTGCCAGCAGTGGACTTGGGACAGGGAACACCGGGGAGCTGTTTTTT. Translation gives CASSGLGTGNTGELFF.

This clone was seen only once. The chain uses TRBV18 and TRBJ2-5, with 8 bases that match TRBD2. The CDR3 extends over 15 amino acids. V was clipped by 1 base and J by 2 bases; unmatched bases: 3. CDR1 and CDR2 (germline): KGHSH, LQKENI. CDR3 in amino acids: CASSPLAGRQETQYF. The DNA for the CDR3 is TGTGCCAGCTCACCACTAGCGGGGAGACAAGAGACCCAGTACTTC. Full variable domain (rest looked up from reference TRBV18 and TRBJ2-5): NAGVMQNPRHLVRRRGQEARLRCSPMKGHSHVYWYRQLPEEGLKFMVYLQKENIIDESGMPKERFSAEFPKEGPSILRIQQVVRGDSAAYFCASSPLAGRQETQYFGPGTRLLVL.

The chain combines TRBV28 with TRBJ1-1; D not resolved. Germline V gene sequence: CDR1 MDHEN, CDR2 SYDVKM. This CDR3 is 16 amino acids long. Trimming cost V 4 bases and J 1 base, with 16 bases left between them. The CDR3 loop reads CASSYPKSPGNTEAFF. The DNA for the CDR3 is TGTGCCAGCAGTTACCCCAAGAGCCCAGGGAACACTGAAGCTTTCTTT.

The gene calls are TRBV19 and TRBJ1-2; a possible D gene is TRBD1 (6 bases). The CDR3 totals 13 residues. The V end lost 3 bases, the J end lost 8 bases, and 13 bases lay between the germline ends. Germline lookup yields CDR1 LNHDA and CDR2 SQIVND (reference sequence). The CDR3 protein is CASSMGDTGGYTF. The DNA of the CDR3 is TGTGCCAGTAGTATGGGGGACACTGGGGGCTACACCTTC.

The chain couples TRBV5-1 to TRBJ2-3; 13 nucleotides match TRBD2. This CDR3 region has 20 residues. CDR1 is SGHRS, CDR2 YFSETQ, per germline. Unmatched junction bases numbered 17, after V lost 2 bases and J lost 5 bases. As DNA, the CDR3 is TGCGCCAGCAGCTTCCCAGGGGCATTCCCGGGACTAGCGGGAATAGATACGCAGTATTTT. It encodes CASSFPGAFPGLAGIDTQYF.

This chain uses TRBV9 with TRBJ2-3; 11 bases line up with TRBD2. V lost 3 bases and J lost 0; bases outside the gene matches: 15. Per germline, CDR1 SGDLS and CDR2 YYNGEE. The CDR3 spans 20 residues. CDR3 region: CASSATEGLAEDTSTDTQYF. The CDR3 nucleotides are TGTGCCAGCAGCGCCACGGAGGGACTAGCGGAGGATACTAGCACAGATACGCAGTATTTT.

This CDR3 is CASSQLRTDTQYF. CDR3 DNA: TGTGCCAGCAGCCAACTTCGCACAGATACGCAGTATTTT. The J gene is TRBJ2-3, the V gene TRBV14; D is uncertain. Germline V gene sequence: CDR1 SGHDN, CDR2 FVKESK. V was pared by 2 bases and J by 1 base, with 4 bases between. The CDR3 runs 13 residues. The whole variable domain, remainder taken from reference TRBV14 and TRBJ2-3, is EAGVTQFPSHSVIEKGQTVTLRCDPISGHDNLYWYRRVMGKEIKFLLHFVKESKQDESGMPNNRFLAERTGGTYSTLKVQPAELEDSGVYFCASSQLRTDTQYFGPGTRLTVL.

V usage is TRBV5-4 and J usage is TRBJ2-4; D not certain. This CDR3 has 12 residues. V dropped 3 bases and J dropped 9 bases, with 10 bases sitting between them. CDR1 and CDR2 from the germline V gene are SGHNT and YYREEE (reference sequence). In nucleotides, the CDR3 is TGTGCCAGCAGCTCGGATTCGCGCATTCAGTACTTC. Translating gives CASSSDSRIQYF.